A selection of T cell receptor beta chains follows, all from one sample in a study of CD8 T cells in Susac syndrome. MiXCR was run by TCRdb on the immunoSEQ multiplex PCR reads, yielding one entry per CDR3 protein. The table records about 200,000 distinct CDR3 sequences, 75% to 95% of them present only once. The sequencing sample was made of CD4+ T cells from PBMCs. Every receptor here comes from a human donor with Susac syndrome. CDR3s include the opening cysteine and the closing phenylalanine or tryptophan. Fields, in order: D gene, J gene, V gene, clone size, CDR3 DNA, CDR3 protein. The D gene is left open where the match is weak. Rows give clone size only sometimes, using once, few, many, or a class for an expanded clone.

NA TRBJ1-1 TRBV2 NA TGTGCCAGCAGTGTAGGTGAAGCTTTCTTT CASSVGEAFF
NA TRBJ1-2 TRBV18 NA TGTGCCAGCTCACCTGTAGATAAGCTCTATGGCTACACCTTC CASSPVDKLYGYTF
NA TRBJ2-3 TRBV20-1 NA TGCAGTGCCCCCTGGGCCCAGGGATCAGATACGCAGTATTTT CSAPWAQGSDTQYF
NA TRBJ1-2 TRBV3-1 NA TGTGCCAGCAGCCACGGCCTCGAACCCATTCCAAACACCTTC CASSHGLEPIPNTF
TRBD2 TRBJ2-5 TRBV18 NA TGTGCCAGCTCAAGGGGGACTAGCGGAGAGACCCAGTACTTC CASSRGTSGETQYF
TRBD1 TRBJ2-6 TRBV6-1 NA TGTGCCAGCAGCCGGACAGGGACTGGGGCCAACGTCCTGACTTTC CASSRTGTGANVLTF
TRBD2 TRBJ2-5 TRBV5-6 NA TGTGCCAGCACCGTGAACCGACTACGGGGGGTATTGGAGACCCAGTACTTC CASTVNRLRGVLETQYF
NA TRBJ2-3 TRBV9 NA TGTGCCAGCAGCCCAGGGGGGGCGCACACAGATACGCAGTATTTT CASSPGGAHTDTQYF
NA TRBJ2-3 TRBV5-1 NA TGCGCCAGCAGCTTGGCGTTATTAAGCGCCAGCACAGATACGCAGTATTTT CASSLALLSASTDTQYF
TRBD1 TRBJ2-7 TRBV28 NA TGTGCCAGCAAACCCGCGCCCGCCAGGGGGTCCTACGAGCAGTACTTC CASKPAPARGSYEQYF
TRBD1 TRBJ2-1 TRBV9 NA TGTGCCAGCAGCGTGCGGACAGGTTTCGATGAGCAGTTCTTC CASSVRTGFDEQFF
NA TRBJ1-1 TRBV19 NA TGTGCCAGTAGTATAGCAGCGAGGGTGAACACTGAAGCTTTCTTT CASSIAARVNTEAFF
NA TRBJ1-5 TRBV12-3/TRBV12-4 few TGTGCCAGCAGTTTGGAGGCAGGGGGCAATCAGCCCCAGCATTTT CASSLEAGGNQPQHF
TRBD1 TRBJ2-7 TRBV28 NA TGTGCCAGCACCCAAGGACAGGTCGACGAGCAGTACTTC CASTQGQVDEQYF
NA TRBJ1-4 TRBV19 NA TGTGCCAGTAGTGCCGGGGACGGAACAGAGGGTGAAAAACTGTTTTTT CASSAGDGTEGEKLFF
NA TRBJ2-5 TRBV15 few TGTGCCACCAGCAGAGATTTATCGCAGGAGACCCAGTACTTC CATSRDLSQETQYF
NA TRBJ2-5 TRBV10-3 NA TGTGCCATCACCCGAGGACGGGAAGAGACCCAGTACTTC CAITRGREETQYF
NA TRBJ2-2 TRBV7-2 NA TGTGCCAGCAGTCAAACCGGGACAATAACCGGGGAGCTGTTTTTT CASSQTGTITGELFF
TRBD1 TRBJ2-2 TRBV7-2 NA TGTGCCAGCAGCTTATATGAGGGGGCCAGAACCGGGGAGCTGTTTTTT CASSLYEGARTGELFF
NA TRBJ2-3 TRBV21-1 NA TGTGCCAGCAGCAGACTGACCGGGGTGGGCAGCACAGATACGCAGTATTTT CASSRLTGVGSTDTQYF
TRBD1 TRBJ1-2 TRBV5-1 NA TGCGCCAGCAGAGGGCAACAGGGGTCAGACTATGGCTACACCTTC CASRGQQGSDYGYTF
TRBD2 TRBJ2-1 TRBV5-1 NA TGCGCCAGCAGCGTAAGCGGGGGGGACAATGAGCAGTTCTTC CASSVSGGDNEQFF
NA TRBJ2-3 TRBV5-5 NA TGTGCCAGCAGCTGGCCGGGGGCCTTGAGCACAGATACGCAGTATTTT CASSWPGALSTDTQYF
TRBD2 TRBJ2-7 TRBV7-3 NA TGTGCCAGCAGCTCCTCGGGGGGTACCTCCTACGAGCAGTACTTC CASSSSGGTSYEQYF
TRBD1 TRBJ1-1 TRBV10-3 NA TGTGCCATCAGTGAGACCGGGACAGGAAGATTTTTGAACACTGAAGCTTTCTTT CAISETGTGRFLNTEAFF
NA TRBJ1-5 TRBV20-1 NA TGCAGTGCTAGAGATTCAGGGACCGCCCCGCATTTT CSARDSGTAPHF
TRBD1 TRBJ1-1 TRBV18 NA TGTGCCAGCTCACCCGGACAGGGTTTGAACACTGAAGCTTTCTTT CASSPGQGLNTEAFF
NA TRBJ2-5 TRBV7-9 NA TGTGCCAGCAGCTCCACTAGCCTGGGGACCCAGTACTTC CASSSTSLGTQYF
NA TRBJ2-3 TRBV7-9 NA TGTGCCAGCAGCCCAGTAGTGCCAGATACGCAGTATTTT CASSPVVPDTQYF
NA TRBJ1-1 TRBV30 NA TGTGCCTGGAGTGTACGCCTTCCCGCCGGTGAAGCTTTCTTT CAWSVRLPAGEAFF
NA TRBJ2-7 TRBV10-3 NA TGTGCCATCAGTGAGTCGTCCGGGACCTACGAGCAGTACTTC CAISESSGTYEQYF
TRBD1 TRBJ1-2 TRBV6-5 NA TGTGCCAGCAGGGGACAGGGGCTTAACTATGGCTACACCTTC CASRGQGLNYGYTF
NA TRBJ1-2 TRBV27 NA TGTGCCAGCAGTCTCCAGAAGGGACTCCACTATGGCTACACCTTC CASSLQKGLHYGYTF
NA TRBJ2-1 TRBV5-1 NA TGCGCCAGCAGCCGGGACTCTTACTACAATGAGCAGTTCTTC CASSRDSYYNEQFF
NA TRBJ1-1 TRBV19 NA TGTGCCAGTAGCCCGACCGGGAAGAACACTGAAGCTTTCTTT CASSPTGKNTEAFF
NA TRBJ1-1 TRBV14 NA TGTGCCAGCAGTCCTTCCTGGGTAGGGAACACTGAAGCTTTCTTT CASSPSWVGNTEAFF
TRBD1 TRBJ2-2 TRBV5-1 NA TGCGCCAGCAGCTGGAGACAGGGATCGACCGGGGAGCTGTTTTTT CASSWRQGSTGELFF
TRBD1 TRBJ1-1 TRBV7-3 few TGTGCCAGCAGCCCGCGGACAGGGAATCGTGAAGCTTTCTTT CASSPRTGNREAFF
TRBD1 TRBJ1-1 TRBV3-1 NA TGTGCCAGCAGCCGCCGAGGGGGCTCCGGCACTGAAGCTTTCTTT CASSRRGGSGTEAFF
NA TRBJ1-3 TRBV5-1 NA TGCGCCAGCGCGCCGGTTACCTCTGGAAACACCATATATTTT CASAPVTSGNTIYF
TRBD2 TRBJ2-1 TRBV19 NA TGTGCCAGTAGTATCGGGCTAGCGGGGAATTATGAGCAGTTCTTC CASSIGLAGNYEQFF
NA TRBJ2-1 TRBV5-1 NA TGCGCCAGCAGCCCTTTTGACGGCAATGAGCAGTTCTTC CASSPFDGNEQFF
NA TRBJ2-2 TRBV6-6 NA TGTGCCAGCAGTCGAACTAGCACAGGCGGGGAGCTGTTTTTT CASSRTSTGGELFF
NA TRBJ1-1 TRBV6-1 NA TGTGCCAGCAGTGAATTCAACCATGACAAGAAAGCTTTCTTT CASSEFNHDKKAFF
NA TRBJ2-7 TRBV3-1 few TGTGCCAGCAGCCAAGGGACGGGCGGCTACGAGCAGTACTTC CASSQGTGGYEQYF
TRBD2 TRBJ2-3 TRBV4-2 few TGTGCCAGCAGCCAAGAAAATCGGCGGGAGACAATGACAGATACGCAGTATTTT CASSQENRRETMTDTQYF
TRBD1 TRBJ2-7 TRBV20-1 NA TGCAGTGCTAGAGGGACAGGAGACTACGAGCAGTACTTC CSARGTGDYEQYF
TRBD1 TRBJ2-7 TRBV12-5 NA TGTGCTAGTGGTTGGGACAGGGCACAGTACTTC CASGWDRAQYF
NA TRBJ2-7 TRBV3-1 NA TGTGCCAGCAGCCAAGAAGGTAGCGCGCGCGAGCAGTACTTC CASSQEGSAREQYF
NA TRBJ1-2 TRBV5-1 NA TGCGCCAGCAGCTTGGATAGGGGAGAAGGATATGGCTACACCTTC CASSLDRGEGYGYTF
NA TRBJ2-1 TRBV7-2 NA TGTGCCAGCAGCTCTTCCCGGGCTTATACAAATGAGCAGTTCTTC CASSSSRAYTNEQFF